This TCR beta chain was identified in a study of blood T cell repertoires in COVID-19. The overall study: T cells, B-cell-depleted T cells, or PBMCs supplied cDNA or gDNA.

Profiled with immunoSEQ multiplex PCR; TCRdb holds only in-frame clones, not every one. The sample shows fewer than 350,000 clones, under 90% of them seen only once. Residents of approximately 25 US areas, aged roughly 18 to 95 years, made up the participants. For recovered donors of Cohort 3, there were two negative PCRs, clearance, or symptom resolution. This CDR3 has 16 amino acids. J gave up 0 bases and V 5 bases, and 4 bases lay outside the gene matches. Germline CDR1 LNHDA, CDR2 SQIVND (reference sequence). Sequenced input: PBMCs or T cells enriched from blood (not recorded which). The chain recombines TRBV19 with TRBJ2-6, with TRBD1 identical over 7 bases. The source is a man aged 55 to 70 who had recovered from COVID-19. For the CDR3, the DNA is TGTGCCAGTAGTCCGAACAGGGGCTCTGGGGCCAACGTCCTGACTTTC. Translating gives CASSPNRGSGANVLTF.